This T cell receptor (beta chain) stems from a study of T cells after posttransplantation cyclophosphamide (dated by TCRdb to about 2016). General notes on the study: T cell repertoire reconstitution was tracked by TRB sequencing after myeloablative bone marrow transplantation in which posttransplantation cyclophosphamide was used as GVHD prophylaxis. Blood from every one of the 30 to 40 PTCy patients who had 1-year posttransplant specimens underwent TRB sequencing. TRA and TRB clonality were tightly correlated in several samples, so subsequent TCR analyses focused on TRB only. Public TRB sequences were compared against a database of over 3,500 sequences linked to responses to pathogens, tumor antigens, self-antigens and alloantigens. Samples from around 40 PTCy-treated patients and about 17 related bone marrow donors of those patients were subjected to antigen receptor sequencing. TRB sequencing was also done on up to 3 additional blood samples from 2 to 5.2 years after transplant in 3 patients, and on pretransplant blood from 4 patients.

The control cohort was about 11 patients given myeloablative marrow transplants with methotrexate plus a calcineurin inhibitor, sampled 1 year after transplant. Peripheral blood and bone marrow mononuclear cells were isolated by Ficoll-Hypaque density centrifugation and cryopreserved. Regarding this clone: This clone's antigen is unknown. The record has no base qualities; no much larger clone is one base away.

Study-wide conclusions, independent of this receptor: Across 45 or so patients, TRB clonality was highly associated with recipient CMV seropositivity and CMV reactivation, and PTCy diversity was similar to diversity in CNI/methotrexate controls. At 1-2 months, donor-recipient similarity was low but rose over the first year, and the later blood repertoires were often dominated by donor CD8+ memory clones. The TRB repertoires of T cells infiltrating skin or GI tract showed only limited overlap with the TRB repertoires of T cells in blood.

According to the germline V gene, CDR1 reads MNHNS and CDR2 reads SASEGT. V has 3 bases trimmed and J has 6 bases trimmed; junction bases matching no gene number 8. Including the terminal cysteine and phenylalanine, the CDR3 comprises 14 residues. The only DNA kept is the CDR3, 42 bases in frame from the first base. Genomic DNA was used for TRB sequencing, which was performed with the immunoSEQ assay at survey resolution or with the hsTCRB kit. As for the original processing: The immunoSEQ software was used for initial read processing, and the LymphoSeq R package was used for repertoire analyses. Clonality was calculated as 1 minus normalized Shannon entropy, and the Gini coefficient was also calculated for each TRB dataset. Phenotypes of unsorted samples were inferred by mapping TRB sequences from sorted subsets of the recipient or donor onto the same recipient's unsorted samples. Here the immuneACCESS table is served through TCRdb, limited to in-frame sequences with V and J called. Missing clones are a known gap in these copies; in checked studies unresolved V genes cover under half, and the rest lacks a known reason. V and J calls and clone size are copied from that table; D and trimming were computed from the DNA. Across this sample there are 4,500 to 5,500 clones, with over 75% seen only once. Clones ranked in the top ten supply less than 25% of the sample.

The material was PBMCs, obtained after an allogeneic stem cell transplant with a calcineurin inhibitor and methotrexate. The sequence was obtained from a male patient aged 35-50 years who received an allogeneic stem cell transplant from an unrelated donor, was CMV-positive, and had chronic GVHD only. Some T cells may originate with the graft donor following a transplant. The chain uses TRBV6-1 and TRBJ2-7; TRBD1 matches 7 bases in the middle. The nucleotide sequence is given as TGTGCCAGCAGTGACAGGACAGGAATCGGCGAGCAGTACTTC. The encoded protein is CASSDRTGIGEQYF.